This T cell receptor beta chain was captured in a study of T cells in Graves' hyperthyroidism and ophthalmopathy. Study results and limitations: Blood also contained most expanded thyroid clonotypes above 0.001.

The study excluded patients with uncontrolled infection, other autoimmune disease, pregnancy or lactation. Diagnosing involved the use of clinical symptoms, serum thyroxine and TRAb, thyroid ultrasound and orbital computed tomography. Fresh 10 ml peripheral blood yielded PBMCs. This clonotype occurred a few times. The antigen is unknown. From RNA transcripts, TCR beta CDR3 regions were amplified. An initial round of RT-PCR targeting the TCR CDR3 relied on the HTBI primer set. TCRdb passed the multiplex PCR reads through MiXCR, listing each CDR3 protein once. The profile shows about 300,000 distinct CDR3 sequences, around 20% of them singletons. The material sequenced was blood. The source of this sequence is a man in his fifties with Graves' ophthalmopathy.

CDR3 DNA: TGTGCCAGCTCATCGGACAGGGTAAACTATGGCTACACCTTC. It is translated as CASSSDRVNYGYTF. V gene TRBV18 combines with J gene TRBJ1-2; 8 nucleotides align to TRBD1. This CDR3 region has 14 residues. Trimming cost V 5 bases and J 2 bases; bases outside gene matches: 4. Per the germline V gene, CDR1 is KGHSH and CDR2 is LQKENI.